This TCR beta chain was captured in a study of cytomegalovirus exposure and HLA in healthy donors. Points from the study as a whole: Subsequent analysis of the approximately 120 validation repertoires found a tendency for first-cohort TCR clusters to co-occur. Specific recognition of CMV antigens was confirmed in vitro for a few chains (all CMV-associated).

Regarding this clone: Its target is unknown.

Data came from immunoSEQ multiplex PCR; TCRdb stores just in-frame clones and leaves some out. The table includes about 76,000 clones, around 94% detected once. Germline loops: CDR1 SEHNR, CDR2 FQNEAQ (reference sequence). The CDR3 is made up of 19 amino acids. V lost 4 bases to trimming and J lost 6 bases; unmatched junction nucleotides: 15. The source is a woman in her late teens or twenties in good health and CMV-seropositive. This rearrangement joins TRBV7-9 to TRBJ2-1; 13 nucleotides align to TRBD2. The sample taken for sequencing was PBMCs. CDR3 amino acids: CASSSPFPRTSGGLNEQFF. CDR3 nucleotide sequence: TGTGCCAGCAGCTCCCCTTTCCCCCGGACTAGCGGGGGCCTCAATGAGCAGTTCTTC.